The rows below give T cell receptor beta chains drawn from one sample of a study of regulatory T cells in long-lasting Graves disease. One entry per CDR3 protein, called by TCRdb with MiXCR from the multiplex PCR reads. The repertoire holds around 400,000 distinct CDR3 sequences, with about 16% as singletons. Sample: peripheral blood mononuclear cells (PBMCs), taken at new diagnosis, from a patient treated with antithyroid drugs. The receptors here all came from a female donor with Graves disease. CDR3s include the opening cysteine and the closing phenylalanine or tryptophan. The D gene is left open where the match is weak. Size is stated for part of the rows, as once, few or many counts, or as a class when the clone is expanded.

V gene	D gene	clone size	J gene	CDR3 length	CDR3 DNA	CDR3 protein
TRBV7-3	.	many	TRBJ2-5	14	TGTGCCAGCAGCTTACTAGGGGGGAGAGAGACCCAGTACTTC	CASSLLGGRETQYF
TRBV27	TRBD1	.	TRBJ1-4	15	TGTGCCAGCAGTCCAACAATTTCGACAGGGGAAGAACTGTTTTTT	CASSPTISTGEELFF
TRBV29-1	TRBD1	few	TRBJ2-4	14	TGCAGCGTTGAATCGGGGACAGGGGCCAACATTCAGTACTTC	CSVESGTGANIQYF
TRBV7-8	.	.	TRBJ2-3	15	TGTGCCAGCAGCTTAGTTCAAGCGTACGCAGATACGCAGTATTTT	CASSLVQAYADTQYF
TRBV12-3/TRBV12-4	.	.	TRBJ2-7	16	TGTGCCTCTCGCCCCAATACCGGACCCCTTGGGGACGAGCAGTACTTC	CASRPNTGPLGDEQYF
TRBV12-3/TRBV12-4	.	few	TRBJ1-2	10	TGTGCCATATCCTACGGTGGCTACACCTTC	CAISYGGYTF
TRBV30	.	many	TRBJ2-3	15	TGTGCCTGGAGTCTACAGGGCCCAAGCACAGATACGCAGTATTTT	CAWSLQGPSTDTQYF
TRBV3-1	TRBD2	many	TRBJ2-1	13	TGTGCCAGCAGTAGAAGAGAGACTAGCGCTCAGTTCTTC	CASSRRETSAQFF
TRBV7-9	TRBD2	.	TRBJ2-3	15	TGTGCCAGCAGCTTAGGGGGGGGGGATTCCAAGATGCAGTATTTT	CASSLGGGDSKMQYF
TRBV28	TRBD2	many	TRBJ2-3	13	TGTGCCAGCAGTTTAGTGGGGGGGGATGCGCAGTATTTT	CASSLVGGDAQYF
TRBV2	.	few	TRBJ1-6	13	TGTGCCACCAGAACCCGGGATAATTCACCCCTCCACTTT	CATRTRDNSPLHF
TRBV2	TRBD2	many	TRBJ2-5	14	TGTGCCAGCGCCCGAGCGGGGGGCCAAGAGACCCAGTACTTC	CASARAGGQETQYF
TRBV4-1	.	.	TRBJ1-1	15	TGCGCCAGCAACCAAGATCTGGGGGGTGGGTCCGAAGCTTTCTTT	CASNQDLGGGSEAFF
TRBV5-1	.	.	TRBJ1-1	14	TGCGCCAGCAGCCCGGAGGGGATGAACACTGAAGCTTTCTTT	CASSPEGMNTEAFF
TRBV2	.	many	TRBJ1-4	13	TGTGCCAGCAGTGTAAATTCTGGGGGAAAACTGTTTTTT	CASSVNSGGKLFF
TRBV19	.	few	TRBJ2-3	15	TGTGCCAGTAACGAAGGGGCGTTTGGCACAGATACGCAGTATTTT	CASNEGAFGTDTQYF
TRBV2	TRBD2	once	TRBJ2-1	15	TGTGCCAGAATGGATCGACTAGCGGGGATCAATGAGCAGTTCTTC	CARMDRLAGINEQFF
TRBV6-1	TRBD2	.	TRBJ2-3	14	TGTGCCAGCAGTGCGTCGGGACCGGGGGGGACGCAGTATTTT	CASSASGPGGTQYF
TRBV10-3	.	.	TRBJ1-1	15	TGTGCCAGTAGTTCGGGAACAATAGGGGGCACTGAAGCTTTCTTT	CASSSGTIGGTEAFF
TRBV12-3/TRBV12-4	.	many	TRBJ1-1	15	TGTGCCAGCAGTTTGACCAGGGGTGGGAACACTGAAGCTTTCTTT	CASSLTRGGNTEAFF
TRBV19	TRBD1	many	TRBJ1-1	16	TGTGCCAGTAGTATCCGGATGGGACAGGAGAACACTGAAGCTTTCTTT	CASSIRMGQENTEAFF
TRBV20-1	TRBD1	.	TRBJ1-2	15	TGCAGTGCTAGAGTGGGACAGGGGACTAACTATGGCTACACCTTC	CSARVGQGTNYGYTF
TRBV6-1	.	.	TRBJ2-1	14	TGTGCCAGCAGGGACTTCTCAGCCTACAATGAGCAGTTCTTC	CASRDFSAYNEQFF
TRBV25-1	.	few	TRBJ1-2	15	TGTGCCAGCAGTGAAAGGGTCCCGGGAGCTTATGGCTACACCTTC	CASSERVPGAYGYTF
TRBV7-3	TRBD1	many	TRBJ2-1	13	TGTGCCAGCAGTCAAGGGGGCGAAGATGAGCAGTTCTTC	CASSQGGEDEQFF
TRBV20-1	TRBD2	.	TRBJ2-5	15	TGCAGTGCTAGAGATTTAGCAGCGGGACAAGAGACCCAGTACTTC	CSARDLAAGQETQYF
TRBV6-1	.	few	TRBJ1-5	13	TGTGCCAGCAGTGAACTCACCAATCAGCCCCAGCATTTT	CASSELTNQPQHF
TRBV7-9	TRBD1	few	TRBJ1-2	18	TGTGCCAGCAGCTCCTCTCGGACAGGCATGGATGTTAACTATGGCTACACCTTC	CASSSSRTGMDVNYGYTF
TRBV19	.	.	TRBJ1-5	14	TGTGCCAGTAGTTGGGCAGGGGACGATCAGCCCCAGCATTTT	CASSWAGDDQPQHF
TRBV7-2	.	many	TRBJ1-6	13	TGTGCCAGCGGACCCCAGTTTGATTCACCCCTCCACTTT	CASGPQFDSPLHF
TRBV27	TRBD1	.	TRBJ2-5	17	TGTGCCAGCAGTTTAGCCCGGAGGGACAGGGTCGTCGAGACCCAGTACTTC	CASSLARRDRVVETQYF
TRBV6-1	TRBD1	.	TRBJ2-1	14	TGTGCCAGCGAGGCCAGGACAGGGAACAATGAGCAGTTCTTC	CASEARTGNNEQFF
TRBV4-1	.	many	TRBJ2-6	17	TGCGCCAGCAGCACAGACCCCCAACTCTCTGGGGCCAACGTCCTGACTTTC	CASSTDPQLSGANVLTF
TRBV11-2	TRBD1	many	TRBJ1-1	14	TGTGCCAGCAGCTTGACAGGGGTATACCCTGAAGCTTTCTTT	CASSLTGVYPEAFF
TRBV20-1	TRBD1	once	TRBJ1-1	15	TGCAGTGCTAGAGATTCCAGGGGGATAAACGATGAAGCTTTCTTT	CSARDSRGINDEAFF
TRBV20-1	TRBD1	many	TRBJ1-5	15	TGCAGTGCTGCATTACCGGGACAGGGATCCCAGCCCCAGCATTTT	CSAALPGQGSQPQHF
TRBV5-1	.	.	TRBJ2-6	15	TGCGCCAGCAGCTTGCGGGCCGCCGGGGCCAACGTCCTGACTTTC	CASSLRAAGANVLTF
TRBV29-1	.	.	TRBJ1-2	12	TGCAGCGTTATAAACGTTGCAGCTGGCTACACCTTC	CSVINVAAGYTF
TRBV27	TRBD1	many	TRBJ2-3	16	TGTGCCAGCAGTGTCAGGGGGTTCCGCGGCACAGATACGCAGTATTTT	CASSVRGFRGTDTQYF
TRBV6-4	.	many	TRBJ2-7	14	TGTGCCAGCAGAACCCCTAGGATCTCCTACGAGCAGTACTTC	CASRTPRISYEQYF
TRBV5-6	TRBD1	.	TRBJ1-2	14	TGTGCCAGCAGCTTTGGGACAGGCGGCAATGGCTGCACCTTC	CASSFGTGGNGCTF
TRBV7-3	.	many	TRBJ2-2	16	TGTGCCAGCAGCTTAAACGCTGGGAAACGTGGCGGGGAGCTGTTTTTT	CASSLNAGKRGGELFF
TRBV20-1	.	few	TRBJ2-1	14	TGCAGTGCTATGCTTGGGACCCGATACAATGAGCAGTTCTTC	CSAMLGTRYNEQFF
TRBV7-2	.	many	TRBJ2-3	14	TGTGCCAGCAGCCTCGGGACCATCCCAGATACGCAGTATTTT	CASSLGTIPDTQYF
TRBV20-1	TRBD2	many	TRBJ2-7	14	TGCAGTGCTAGAGACGAGCGGGGAGACTATGAGCAGTACTTC	CSARDERGDYEQYF
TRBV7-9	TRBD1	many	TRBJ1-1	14	TGTGCCAGCAGCTCTACAGGGGAGTATACTGAAGCTTTCTTT	CASSSTGEYTEAFF
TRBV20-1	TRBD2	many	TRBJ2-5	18	TGCAGTGCTAGAGATCGTTCTCTAGCGGGAGGGCCGAGGGAGACCCAGTACTTC	CSARDRSLAGGPRETQYF
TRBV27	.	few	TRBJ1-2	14	TGTGCCAGCAGTTTGGCCGGGGGTGACTATGGCTACACCTTC	CASSLAGGDYGYTF
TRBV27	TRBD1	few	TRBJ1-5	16	TGTGCCAGCAGTTTATCTAGGACAGGGGGCTGGCAGCCCCAGCATTTT	CASSLSRTGGWQPQHF
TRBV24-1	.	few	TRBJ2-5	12	TGTGCCACCAGTGATTTGCAAGAGACCCAGTACTTC	CATSDLQETQYF
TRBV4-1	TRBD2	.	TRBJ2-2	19	TGCGCCAGCAGCCAATTTCCCCTACTAGCGGGAGTTCGAACCGGGGAGCTGTTTTTT	CASSQFPLLAGVRTGELFF
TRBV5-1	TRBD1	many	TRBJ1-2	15	TGCGCCAGCAGCTTGGCCGGGACAGGGGGCGAAGGCTACACCTTC	CASSLAGTGGEGYTF
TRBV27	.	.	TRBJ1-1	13	TGTGCCAGCAGTTTAGGCGAATTGACTGAAGCTTTCTTT	CASSLGELTEAFF
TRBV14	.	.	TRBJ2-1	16	TGTGCCAGCAGCCAGCAAGCGGAGACCGTCTACAATGAGCAGTTCTTC	CASSQQAETVYNEQFF
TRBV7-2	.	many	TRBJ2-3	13	TGTGCCAGCAGCGGAGAACTCGCAGATACGCAGTATTTT	CASSGELADTQYF
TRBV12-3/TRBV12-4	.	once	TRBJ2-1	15	TGTGCCAGCAGTTTATGGGTCTCCCATTACAATGAGCAGTTCTTC	CASSLWVSHYNEQFF
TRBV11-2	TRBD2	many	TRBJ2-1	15	TGTGCCAGCAGCTTAGATATCCAGCGGGGGGTTGTGCAGTTCTTC	CASSLDIQRGVVQFF